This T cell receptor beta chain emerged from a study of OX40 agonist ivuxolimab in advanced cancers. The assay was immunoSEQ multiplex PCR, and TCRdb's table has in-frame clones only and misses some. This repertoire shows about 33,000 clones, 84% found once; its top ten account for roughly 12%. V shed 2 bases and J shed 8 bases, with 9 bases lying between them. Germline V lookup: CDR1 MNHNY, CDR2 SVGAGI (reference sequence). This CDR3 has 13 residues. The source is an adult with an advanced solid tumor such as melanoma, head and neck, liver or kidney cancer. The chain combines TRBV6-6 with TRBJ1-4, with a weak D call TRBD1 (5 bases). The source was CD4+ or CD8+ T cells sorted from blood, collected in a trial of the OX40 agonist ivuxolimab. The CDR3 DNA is TGTGCCAGCAGTTACGGGGCGGGCGAAAAACTGTTTTTT. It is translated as CASSYGAGEKLFF.